This TCR beta chain originates from a study of patients and donors after allogeneic stem cell transplantation (dated by TCRdb to the early 2020s). Relative to germline, V is missing 5 bases and J is missing 7 bases, with 7 bases of the junction outside any gene match. The CDR3, cysteine through phenylalanine, is 13 amino acids long. Only the CDR3 DNA is retained, 39 bases long and in frame from the first base. CDR1 and CDR2 are read off the germline V gene (reference sequence) as MNHEY and SMNVEV. Worth noting for this clonotype: Its antigen remains undetermined. Per-nucleotide qualities are absent, and no much larger clonotype sits a single base away.

Libraries were constructed by RT-PCR. Instrument used: NextSeq 550. TCRdb ran its own pipeline on the public reads, namely fastp trimming at Q25 and MiXCR clone calling, and kept in-frame beta chains. Rows merge per CDR3 protein into single entries with the most common DNA and genes. The sample includes approximately 200,000 distinct CDR3 sequences, with less than 45% observed a single time. The ten largest clones take up around 35% of the sample. The TCR sequence derives from a human donor who was either an allogeneic HSCT recipient or a stem cell or donor lymphocyte infusion donor (not recorded which). It is not recorded whose cells these are; they may come from a transplant donor. Sequencing was performed on blood, either unsorted or a sorted T cell fraction (not recorded which). The V and J genes are TRBV27 and TRBJ1-1, and TRBD1 aligns with 7 junction nucleotides. The DNA sequence is TGTGCCAGCAGTAATGGACAGGCCCTTGAAGCTTTCTTT. It translates as CASSNGQALEAFF.